The clone carrying this T cell receptor (beta chain) has a single count. The antigen remains unidentified. Only in-frame clones appear in the TCRdb table, and some are missing; sequencing was by immunoSEQ multiplex PCR. The data hold 65,000 to 90,000 clones, with around 90% observed a single time. This entry belongs to a study of lymphopenia after photon versus proton radiotherapy. Study-wide findings and caveats: A bigger post-nadir fall in TCR diversity correlated inversely with survival time in deceased patients. Proton therapy kept repertoires fairly stable, unlike photons, which gained effector/memory cells. After lymphocyte nadir, photon-treated repertoires showed oligoclonal expansion, especially CD8+ Temra.

V lost 4 bases, J lost 6 bases, and 12 bases lay in between. Germline loops: CDR1 GTSNPN, CDR2 SVGIG (reference sequence). The CDR3 has 12 amino acids. This rearrangement joins TRBV30 to TRBJ1-2, with D perhaps TRBD1 (6 bases). The specimen comprised peripheral blood, sampled from a patient treated with photon-based radiotherapy. This receptor was taken from a woman between 40 and 55 years old with cholangiocarcinoma. The CDR3 protein is CAWTQGNHGYTF. CDR3 sequence (DNA): TGTGCCTGGACGCAGGGGAATCATGGCTACACCTTC.